This is a list of T cell receptor beta chains from one sample in a study of control samples from healthy donors and cancer patients. The method was immunoSEQ multiplex PCR; TCRdb's version includes in-frame clones alone and lacks a portion of them. This sample has over 70,000 clones, with roughly nine tenths found just once. The sequenced material came from blood. These receptors originate from a woman aged 55 to 70 in good health. Both conserved end residues are part of each CDR3. D genes are given only for firm matches. For some rows the clone size is stated as once, few or many, or as a class when expanded; others skip it.

size | D | J | V | DNA | CDR3
NA | NA | TRBJ1-5 | TRBV20-1 | TGCAGTGCTAGTACCGTTGGGCTCCAACATCAGCCCCAGCATTTT | CSASTVGLQHQPQHF
NA | NA | TRBJ2-3 | TRBV5-1 | TGCGCCAGCAGCGGCGACAGATTCCCTAGCACAGATACGCAGTATTTT | CASSGDRFPSTDTQYF
few | NA | TRBJ1-6 | TRBV6-5 | TGTGCCAGCAGTTGGAGGGTTTCCCGATCACCCCTCCACTTT | CASSWRVSRSPLHF
few | TRBD1 | TRBJ2-7 | TRBV10-2 | TGCGCCAGCAGTGCCGGACAGGGGGGTTCCGAGCAGTACTTC | CASSAGQGGSEQYF
NA | TRBD1 | TRBJ1-5 | TRBV29-1 | TGCAGCGTAACGCAGGGGGAAAGTCAGCCCCAGCATTTT | CSVTQGESQPQHF
NA | NA | TRBJ1-3 | TRBV3-1/TRBV3-2 | TGTGCCAGCAGCCAAGATGGCCCGAGGAGGGGGGGATCTGGAAACACCATATATTTT | CASSQDGPRRGGSGNTIYF
NA | NA | TRBJ2-7 | TRBV13 | TGTGCCACCGCTCGGGGAGCGGAAGACTACGAGCAGTACTTC | CATARGAEDYEQYF
NA | NA | TRBJ1-2 | TRBV28 | TGTGCCAGCAGTTCCATAATACAGCCTTGGGAAAACTATGGCTACACCTTC | CASSSIIQPWENYGYTF
NA | NA | TRBJ2-2 | TRBV11-3 | TGTGCCAGCAGCTTGGCCCCGGGCTCCGGGGAGCTGTTTTTT | CASSLAPGSGELFF
NA | NA | TRBJ2-3 | TRBV9 | TGTGCCAGCAGCGTAGGCAGTACAAGCACAGATACGCAGTATTTT | CASSVGSTSTDTQYF
NA | NA | TRBJ1-1 | TRBV5-1 | TGCGCCAGCAAGCTGGAATACAACACTGAAGCTTTCTTT | CASKLEYNTEAFF
NA | NA | TRBJ1-5 | TRBV7-8 | TGTGCCAGCAGCTTAGCGCGTTGGGACAATGGCAATCAGCCCCAGCATTTT | CASSLARWDNGNQPQHF
NA | NA | TRBJ2-1 | TRBV11-3 | TGTGCCAGCAGCTTAGAGGGTCAGGGAGGGCAGTTCTTC | CASSLEGQGGQFF
NA | NA | TRBJ1-5 | TRBV19 | TGTGCCAGTAGTATATACCCCACTTATAGCAATCAGCCCCAGCATTTT | CASSIYPTYSNQPQHF
NA | NA | TRBJ1-1 | TRBV6-2/TRBV6-3 | TGTGCCAGCAGTTTGCAGAGAAGGGATACTGAAGCTTTCTTT | CASSLQRRDTEAFF
NA | TRBD2 | TRBJ2-3 | TRBV19 | TGTGCCAGTAGCGCGGGACTAGCGGGCACAGATACGCAGTATTTT | CASSAGLAGTDTQYF
NA | TRBD2 | TRBJ2-1 | TRBV7-2 | TGTGCCAGCACCCTAGCGGGAGTGAATTACAATGAGCAGTTCTTC | CASTLAGVNYNEQFF
NA | NA | TRBJ1-6 | TRBV27 | TGTGCCAGCAGCAACTCTAGATCAGGGGTATCGGGCCCACCCCTCCACTTT | CASSNSRSGVSGPPLHF
NA | NA | TRBJ1-1 | TRBV9 | TGTGCCAGCAGCGTAGAGGGGGTTGGCCTTCGTGGTGAAGCTTTCTTT | CASSVEGVGLRGEAFF
NA | NA | TRBJ2-7 | TRBV28 | TGTGCCAGCAGCCGGGGACTCCCAATCCGCTACGAGCAGTACTTC | CASSRGLPIRYEQYF
NA | TRBD2 | TRBJ2-7 | TRBV7-2 | TGTGCCAGCAGCTTAGTAGCGGGAGGGCACGGCGAGCAGTACTTC | CASSLVAGGHGEQYF
NA | TRBD1 | TRBJ1-1 | TRBV10-2 | TGCGCCAGCAGCGCAGGGGGGATCAACACTGAAGCTTTCTTT | CASSAGGINTEAFF
NA | NA | TRBJ2-2 | TRBV7-3 | TGTGCCAGCAGCTTACAGAGAACCGGGGAGCTGTTTTTT | CASSLQRTGELFF
NA | NA | TRBJ2-3 | TRBV5-1 | TGCGCCAGCAGCTTGATGACCTCCGATACGCAGTATTTT | CASSLMTSDTQYF
NA | NA | TRBJ1-5 | TRBV10-2 | TGCGCCAGCAGTGAGTCGATCGGGAAAGGCAATCAGCCCCAGCATTTT | CASSESIGKGNQPQHF
NA | NA | TRBJ2-1 | TRBV13 | TGTGCCAGCAGACCCCGGGGGCACTCCTACAATGAGCAGTTCTTC | CASRPRGHSYNEQFF
NA | NA | TRBJ1-1 | TRBV19 | TGTGCCAGTAGGACAGGCTCCATTGAAGCTTTCTTT | CASRTGSIEAFF
NA | TRBD2 | TRBJ2-7 | TRBV10-3 | TGTGCCATCAGCGAGACTAGCGTTAACGAGCAGTACTTC | CAISETSVNEQYF
NA | NA | TRBJ1-4 | TRBV15 | TGTGCCACCAGCAGAGTACTAGAAAAACTGTTTTTT | CATSRVLEKLFF
once | NA | TRBJ1-2 | TRBV7-6 | TGTGCCAGCAGCTTAGCGTCGTCCTATGGCTACACCTTC | CASSLASSYGYTF
NA | NA | TRBJ2-7 | TRBV5-1 | TGCGCCAGCAGCTTTTTACAGTCTCCCACCTACGAGCAGTACTTC | CASSFLQSPTYEQYF
NA | TRBD1 | TRBJ1-1 | TRBV12-3/TRBV12-4 | TGTGCCAGCAGCGATGGGACAGGGGTATGGGCTTTCTTT | CASSDGTGVWAFF
once | NA | TRBJ2-2 | TRBV7-8 | TGTGCCAGCAGCCCGGCATCGAACACCGGGGAGCTGTTTTTT | CASSPASNTGELFF
NA | TRBD1 | TRBJ1-1 | TRBV19 | TGTGCCAGCCTAGGACAGGGAGGCACTGAAGCTTTCTTT | CASLGQGGTEAFF
NA | NA | TRBJ1-5 | TRBV5-8 | TGTGCCAGCAGCTTGGTCCTCGGTACGGGCAATCAGCCCCAGCATTTT | CASSLVLGTGNQPQHF
NA | TRBD2 | TRBJ2-1 | TRBV6-5 | TGTGCCAGCAGTACGACGGGGGGGCAACACAATGAGCAGTTCTTC | CASSTTGGQHNEQFF
NA | TRBD2 | TRBJ2-1 | TRBV19 | TGTGCCAGTAGTATATTCGGGACTAGCGGGAGAAATGAGCAGTTCTTC | CASSIFGTSGRNEQFF
NA | TRBD1 | TRBJ1-2 | TRBV27 | TGTGCCAGCGGACCCGGGACAGTTTATTATGGCTACACCTTC | CASGPGTVYYGYTF
NA | NA | TRBJ1-3 | TRBV7-9 | TGTGCCAGCAGCTTAAGTGCCCGGACGGACACCATATATTTT | CASSLSARTDTIYF
NA | TRBD2 | TRBJ2-5 | TRBV4-3 | TGCGCCAGCAGCCAAGGACTAGCGGGATACGAGACCCAGTACTTC | CASSQGLAGYETQYF
NA | NA | TRBJ2-7 | TRBV5-5 | TGTGCCAGCAGCTTGGCGCAAGTGGGTCTGGGCGAGCAGTACTTC | CASSLAQVGLGEQYF
once | NA | TRBJ1-2 | TRBV6-5 | TGTGCCAGCAGTTACTCTACAGGAGCTAACTATGGCTACACCTTC | CASSYSTGANYGYTF
NA | NA | TRBJ2-4 | TRBV5-1 | TGCGCCAGCAGCTTGGCCACAGGACTCTGGTGGGACATTCAGTACTTC | CASSLATGLWWDIQYF
NA | NA | TRBJ2-5 | TRBV3-1/TRBV3-2 | TGTGCCAGCAGCCAACGGGCCGAGGGGACCCAGTACTTC | CASSQRAEGTQYF
NA | NA | TRBJ1-6 | TRBV11-2 | TGTGCCAGCAGCTTATTCAGTAATTCACCCCTCCACTTT | CASSLFSNSPLHF
NA | TRBD2 | TRBJ2-7 | TRBV11-2 | TGTGCCAGCAGCCGACCCCGTCGGGGGGAGGAGCAGTACTTC | CASSRPRRGEEQYF
NA | TRBD1 | TRBJ1-2 | TRBV5-1 | TGCGCCAGCAGCTTAAGGGACAGCCTCTTTGGCTACACCTTC | CASSLRDSLFGYTF
once | NA | TRBJ1-2 | TRBV7-9 | TGTGCCAGCAGCTTCGTCGGGATCTATGGCTACACCTTC | CASSFVGIYGYTF
NA | NA | TRBJ1-2 | TRBV18 | TGTGCCAGCTCACCACCGGGGAGGGACTATGGCTACACCTTC | CASSPPGRDYGYTF
NA | NA | TRBJ2-1 | TRBV5-1 | TGCGCCAGCAGCTTGGGAGGCTTCTCCTACAATGAGCAGTTCTTC | CASSLGGFSYNEQFF
NA | TRBD1 | TRBJ1-2 | TRBV5-4 | TGTGCCAGCAGCTACACAGGGGGCGTCTATGGCTACACCTTC | CASSYTGGVYGYTF
once | TRBD2 | TRBJ2-5 | TRBV12-3/TRBV12-4 | TGTGCCAGCAGCATCGACGGGGGGGAGACCCAGTACTTC | CASSIDGGETQYF
once | TRBD2 | TRBJ2-1 | TRBV7-2 | TGTGCCAGCAGCAAGAGCGGGATAGACAATGAGCAGTTCTTC | CASSKSGIDNEQFF
NA | NA | TRBJ2-1 | TRBV7-3 | TGTGCCAGCAGCCTAATGAGCAATGAGCAGTTCTTC | CASSLMSNEQFF
few | NA | TRBJ2-7 | TRBV7-9 | TGTGCCAGCAGCCGAAATACCGGGGACGAGCAGTACTTC | CASSRNTGDEQYF